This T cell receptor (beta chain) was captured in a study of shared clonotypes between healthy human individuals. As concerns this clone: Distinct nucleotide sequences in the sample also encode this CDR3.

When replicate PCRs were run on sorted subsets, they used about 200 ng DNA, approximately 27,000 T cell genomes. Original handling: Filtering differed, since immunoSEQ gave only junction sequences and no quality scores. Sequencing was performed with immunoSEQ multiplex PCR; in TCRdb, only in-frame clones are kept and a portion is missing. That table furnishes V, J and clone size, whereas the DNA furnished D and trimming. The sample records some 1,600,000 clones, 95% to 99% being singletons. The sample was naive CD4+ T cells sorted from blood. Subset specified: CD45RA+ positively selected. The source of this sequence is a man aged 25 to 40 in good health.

The CDR3 loop is CASSFGLAGDTDTQYF. CDR3 DNA sequence: TGCGCCAGCAGCTTCGGACTAGCGGGAGACACAGATACGCAGTATTTT. The chain is built from TRBV5-1 and TRBJ2-3; 13 bases are a match to TRBD2. The CDR3 is made up of 16 amino acids. The germline gives CDR1 SGHRS, CDR2 YFSETQ. Losses at the gene ends were 2 bases for V and 2 bases for J; bases not matched to a gene: 2. Based on the CDR3 plus reference TRBV5-1 and TRBJ2-3, the full variable domain is KAGVTQTPRYLIKTRGQQVTLSCSPISGHRSVSWYQQTPGQGLQFLFEYFSETQRNKGNFPGRFSGRQFSNSRSEMNVSTLELGDSALYLCASSFGLAGDTDTQYFGPGTRLTVL.